Following are 12 T cell receptor beta chains from one sample sequenced in a study of CD8 T cells in Susac syndrome. Reverse transcription used roughly 0.45 to 1 ug RNA and random hexamers. TCRdb processed the immunoSEQ multiplex PCR reads anew with MiXCR; each CDR3 protein has one entry. The table has around 170,000 distinct CDR3 sequences, around 95% seen once; the top ten hold around 0.16%. The specimen sequenced was CD8+ T cells from PBMCs. All receptors come from a human donor with Susac syndrome.

This chain uses TRBV29-1 with TRBJ2-1; D not certain. The CDR3 is 12 amino acids. Trimming removed 0 bases at V and 3 bases at J, with 3 bases between. CDR1 SQVTM and CDR2 ANQGSEA come from the germline V gene. The CDR3 coding sequence is TGCAGCGTTGAAGAGGTCTACAATGAGCAGTTCTTC. This gives the protein CSVEEVYNEQFF.

The genes are TRBV30 and TRBJ1-4; D is unresolved. V lost 5 bases to trimming and J lost 0 bases, with 10 bases between them. The CDR3 is made up of 14 amino acids. Germline V gene data show CDR1 as GTSNPN and CDR2 as SVGIG (reference sequence). CDR3 sequence: CAWAGEATNEKLFF. For the CDR3, the DNA is TGTGCCTGGGCCGGCGAAGCAACTAATGAAAAACTGTTTTTT.

This rearrangement joins TRBV30 to TRBJ1-5; 9 nucleotides match TRBD1. The CDR3 loop spans 13 amino acids. CDR1 and CDR2 from the germline V gene are GTSNPN and SVGIG (reference sequence). This CDR3 is CACTGGGNQPQHF. In DNA, the CDR3 is TGTGCATGTACAGGGGGCGGCAATCAGCCCCAGCATTTT.

This chain joins TRBV20-1 and TRBJ2-5; TRBD2 aligns across 11 bases. This CDR3 region has 16 residues. Trimming took 6 bases from V and 4 from J; bases not matched to a gene: 13. CDR1 is DFQATT, CDR2 SNEGSKA, per germline (reference sequence). The CDR3: CSAGKGLAGLLETQYF. The CDR3 nucleotides are TGCAGTGCAGGAAAAGGACTAGCGGGTCTGCTAGAGACCCAGTACTTC.

The chain links TRBV5-6 to TRBJ1-1; TRBD1 might be the D (6 bases). V lost 5 bases, J lost 4 bases, and 15 bases lay in between. In germline, CDR1 is SGHDT, CDR2 YYEEEE. The CDR3 contains 14 residues. As DNA, the CDR3 is TGTGCCAGCAGGACCAGACAGGCGGGCACTGAAGCTTTCTTT. Its protein product is CASRTRQAGTEAFF.

J is TRBJ2-7 and V is TRBV2, with a weak D call TRBD2 (5 bases). The V and J ends lost 2 bases and 1 base respectively, with 9 bases between them. Per the germline V gene, CDR1 is SNHLY and CDR2 is FYNNEI. The CDR3 covers 14 residues. The CDR3 reads CASSELAASYEQYF. The CDR3 DNA reads TGTGCCAGCAGTGAACTAGCCGCATCCTACGAGCAGTACTTC. Combining the CDR3 with reference TRBV2 and TRBJ2-7 gives the whole variable domain EPEVTQTPSHQVTQMGQEVILRCVPISNHLYFYWYRQILGQKVEFLVSFYNNEISEKSEIFDDQFSVERPDGSNFTLKIRSTKLEDSAMYFCASSELAASYEQYFGPGTRLTVT.

V gene TRBV12-5 combines with J gene TRBJ2-7; 8 bases match TRBD2. The germline gives CDR1 LGHNT, CDR2 FRNRAP. Trimming at V came to 0 bases and at J to 5 bases, leaving 9 bases not matched to a gene. The CDR3 is 16 amino acids. CDR3 amino acids: CASGLVLGGRSHEQYF. The CDR3, as DNA: TGTGCTAGTGGTTTGGTACTGGGCGGGAGGAGCCACGAGCAGTACTTC.

The chain is built from TRBV5-6 and TRBJ2-1; 7 bases fit TRBD1. Germline V CDR1 and CDR2: SGHDT, YYEEEE. The CDR3 is made up of 16 amino acids. The J segment lost 3 bases and the V segment lost 0 bases, leaving 6 bases of the junction unmatched. CDR3 sequence: CASSLASTGYYNEQFF. CDR3 DNA: TGTGCCAGCAGCTTGGCATCGACAGGGTACTACAATGAGCAGTTCTTC.

The gene calls are TRBV27 and TRBJ2-6, with D maybe TRBD1 (5 bases). The V gene lost 1 base and the J gene lost 4 bases, with 8 bases spanning the gap. This CDR3 comprises 15 residues. The V gene's germline CDR1 is MNHEY and CDR2 SMNVEV (reference sequence). As DNA, the CDR3 is TGTGCCAGCAGTTTATGGGGCCCCGGGGCCAACGTCCTGACTTTC. Translating it yields CASSLWGPGANVLTF.

V is TRBV27 and J is TRBJ1-4; 9 nucleotides align to TRBD1. V lost 3 bases and J lost 6; bases outside the gene matches: 2. In germline, CDR1 is MNHEY, CDR2 SMNVEV (reference sequence). The CDR3 extends over 14 amino acids. The CDR3 DNA reads as TGTGCCAGCAGTTTGGGACAGGGCTATGAAAAACTGTTTTTT. Residues: CASSLGQGYEKLFF.

V gene TRBV28 combines with J gene TRBJ1-4; tentatively, D is TRBD1 (5 bases). Germline CDR1 and CDR2: MDHEN and SYDVKM. The CDR3 loop spans 18 amino acids. Trimming left V 3 bases short and J 1 base short, with 18 bases between. In nucleotides, the CDR3 is TGTGCCAGCAGTTTCAATATTGTATCGGGGGGAACTAATGAAAAACTGTTTTTT. Its translation is CASSFNIVSGGTNEKLFF. Complete variable domain (other parts from reference TRBV28 and TRBJ1-4): DVKVTQSSRYLVKRTGEKVFLECVQDMDHENMFWYRQDPGLGLRLIYFSYDVKMKEKGDIPEGYSVSREKKERFSLILESASTNQTSMYLCASSFNIVSGGTNEKLFFGSGTQLSVL.

The rearrangement uses TRBV7-9 and TRBJ2-2, with TRBD2 identical over 8 bases. V was clipped by 8 bases and J by 5 bases; unmatched bases: 10. This CDR3 has 15 amino acids. Germline CDR1 SEHNR, CDR2 FQNEAQ (reference sequence). The DNA of the CDR3 is TGTGCCAGCGAGGGTCAAGCGGGGGAAACCGGGGAGCTGTTTTTT. This codes for CASEGQAGETGELFF.